The entry below gives a single T cell receptor (beta chain) sequence along with its context. The CDR3 spans 15 residues. CDR1 and CDR2 (germline): SGHRS, YFSETQ. V was pared by 0 bases and J by 6 bases, with 7 bases of the junction left unmatched. These data originate in a study of cytomegalovirus exposure and HLA in healthy donors. Profiling relied on immunoSEQ multiplex PCR, and the TCRdb table lists in-frame clones only, not all of them. The sample records around 200,000 clones, 65% to 85% being singletons. Material: PBMCs. The sequence came from a woman aged 18-30 years in good health and CMV-seropositive. The V call is TRBV5-1, the J call TRBJ2-7, with 9 bases matching TRBD1. For the CDR3, the DNA is TGCGCCAGCAGCTTGGGGGGACAGGGCAAGCGCGAGCAGTACTTC. It specifies CASSLGGQGKREQYF. Looking up the rest from reference TRBV5-1 and TRBJ2-7 gives the full variable domain: KAGVTQTPRYLIKTRGQQVTLSCSPISGHRSVSWYQQTPGQGLQFLFEYFSETQRNKGNFPGRFSGRQFSNSRSEMNVSTLELGDSALYLCASSLGGQGKREQYFGPGTRLTVT.